The 4 T cell receptor beta chains given below trace back to one sample, sequenced in a study of spatial heterogeneity in lung cancer. As to time point: sample taken at primary tumor resection. Unsorted whole RNA from tumor, nontumor lung or frozen PBMC underwent sequencing. MiXCR, applied by TCRdb to the 5' RACE reads, yields one record per CDR3 protein. This sample has some 10,000 distinct CDR3 sequences, with 4.5% to 6% found just once. The specimen comprised PBMCs, sampled at surgery. These receptors originate from a male donor with early-stage non-small cell lung cancer.

This clonotype has a count of ten or more. The chain carries TRBV6-1 and TRBJ2-2; TRBD1 agrees at 8 bases. CDR3 size: 15 residues. J was trimmed by 5 bases and V by 5 bases; bases with no gene match: 7. CDR1 MNHNS and CDR2 SASEGT come from the germline V gene. The CDR3 protein is CASSNRGTGTGELFF. Here the CDR3 DNA reads TGTGCCAGCAGTAACAGGGGGACGGGTACCGGGGAGCTGTTTTTT.

This clonotype was detected ten times or more. The gene calls are TRBV4-1 and TRBJ2-5; D may match TRBD1 or TRBD2 (5 bases each). V shed 0 bases and J shed 4 bases, with 12 bases lying between them. Germline V gives CDR1 MGHRA, CDR2 YSYEKL. CDR3 length equals 15 residues. CDR3 bases: TGCGCCAGCAGCCAAGATGGGACGCAACGAGAGACCCAGTACTTC. Residues: CASSQDGTQRETQYF.

In this sample, this clonotype is medium-sized (0.01 to 0.1%). The gene calls are TRBV29-1 and TRBJ1-2; tentatively, D is TRBD1 (5 bases). Germline V lookup: CDR1 SQVTM, CDR2 ANQGSEA. Trimming stripped 6 bases from V and 1 base from J, with 12 bases between. There are 13 residues in the CDR3. In DNA, the CDR3 is TGCAGCGTGGGGACGGACCTTAACTATGGCTACACCTTC. It encodes CSVGTDLNYGYTF. Full variable domain (rest looked up from reference TRBV29-1 and TRBJ1-2): SAVISQKPSRDICQRGTSLTIQCQVDSQVTMMFWYRQQPGQSLTLIATANQGSEATYESGFVIDKFPISRPNLTFSTLTVSNMSPEDSSIYLCSVGTDLNYGYTFGSGTRLTVV.

By frequency in the sample, this clonotype is medium-sized. The J gene is TRBJ2-3, the V gene TRBV11-2, with D unclear. The germline gives CDR1 SGHAT, CDR2 FQNNGV. CDR3 size: 13 residues. Trimming cost V 1 base and J 1 base, with 3 bases left between them. CDR3 protein: CASSLGGTDTQYF. CDR3 in DNA: TGTGCCAGCAGCTTAGGAGGCACAGATACGCAGTATTTT.